Shown below are 2 T cell receptor beta chains from a single sample sequenced in a study of T cells in Graves' hyperthyroidism and ophthalmopathy. Researchers amplified the TCR beta CDR3 regions from RNA transcripts. Using the HTBI primer set, a first-round RT-PCR was run on the TCR CDR3. TCRdb passed the multiplex PCR reads through MiXCR, listing each CDR3 protein once. Among more than 650,000 distinct CDR3 sequences listed, 14% were seen once. The sequenced sample was blood. The receptors derive from a woman aged 18-30 years with Graves' hyperthyroidism.

At least ten counts were recorded for this clonotype. The chain is built from TRBV7-2 and TRBJ2-3, with 11 positions matching TRBD2. Germline CDR1 SGHTA, CDR2 FQGNSA. The J segment lost 1 base and the V segment lost 0 bases, leaving 6 bases of the junction unmatched. The CDR3 has 18 amino acids. The CDR3 loop is CASSLAPGLAGGTDTQYF. CDR3 nucleotides: TGTGCCAGCAGCTTAGCTCCTGGACTAGCGGGCGGCACAGATACGCAGTATTTT.

This clonotype was detected many times. V is TRBV11-3 and J is TRBJ2-1; 8 bases are a match to TRBD2. The CDR3 is made up of 18 amino acids. J lost 0 bases, V lost 5 bases, and 12 bases had no gene match. Germline loops: CDR1 SGHNT, CDR2 YENEEA. CDR3 sequence (DNA): TGTGCCAGCAGCCCGTGGGGGCGCGGGAGGAGCTCCTACAATGAGCAGTTCTTC. It is translated as CASSPWGRGRSSYNEQFF.